Presented here are 16 T cell receptor beta chains from one specimen sequenced in a study of blood T cell repertoires in COVID-19. The assay was immunoSEQ multiplex PCR, and TCRdb's table has in-frame clones only and misses some. This sample has 300,000 to 400,000 clones; about 88% occur once, and the top ten carry 6% to 8%. The sample comprised peripheral blood. Source of these receptors: a woman aged 70-85 years with COVID-19, enrolled during active disease.

The chain employs TRBV9 and TRBJ2-5, with 7 positions matching TRBD1. This CDR3 is built from 17 residues. The trim removed 6 bases at V and 3 bases at J, leaving 17 bases unmatched. Germline V gives CDR1 SGDLS, CDR2 YYNGEE. The CDR3: CASIKGDGTAFKETQYF. In DNA, the CDR3 is TGTGCCAGCATCAAAGGCGACGGGACAGCTTTCAAAGAGACCCAGTACTTC.

V usage is TRBV5-1 and J usage is TRBJ1-4; D is perhaps TRBD1 (6 bases). The CDR3 covers 17 residues. The V end lost 0 bases, the J end lost 7 bases, and 19 bases lay between the germline ends. Germline CDR1 and CDR2: SGHRS and YFSETQ. CDR3 nucleotide sequence: TGCGCCAGCAGCTTGGGGGTAGAACAGGGCGGAGGTGAAAAACTGTTTTTT. Translating it yields CASSLGVEQGGGEKLFF.

This clone turned up a few times. The J gene is TRBJ2-7, the V gene TRBV6-5, with 11 bases aligning to TRBD2. Germline V gene lookup returns CDR1 MNHEY and CDR2 SVGAGI. The CDR3 is 14 amino acids. V lost 6 bases to trimming and J lost 7 bases; unmatched junction nucleotides: 8. The CDR3 spells CASRGTSGFWEQYF. CDR3 DNA: TGTGCCAGCAGAGGGACTAGCGGATTTTGGGAGCAGTACTTC.

The genes are TRBV2 and TRBJ1-2; D unclear. The CDR3 is made up of 12 amino acids. With 2 bases removed from V and 6 bases from J, the gap between germline ends came to 7 bases. Germline assignment: CDR1 SNHLY and CDR2 FYNNEI. The CDR3 sequence: CASSERADGYTF. The CDR3 region has the DNA TGTGCCAGCAGTGAAAGAGCGGATGGCTACACCTTC.

This chain connects TRBV15 to TRBJ1-6, with 8 bases aligning to TRBD1. CDR3 length: 15 residues. The J segment lost 9 bases and the V segment lost 0 bases, leaving 4 bases of the junction unmatched. Per the germline V gene, CDR1 is LNHNV and CDR2 is YYDKDF (reference sequence). The CDR3 sequence is CATSRDGQGTSPLHF. The CDR3 DNA sequence: TGTGCCACCAGCAGAGACGGACAGGGAACTTCACCCCTCCACTTT.

The chain uses TRBV10-3 and TRBJ1-3; TRBD1 matches 7 bases. Germline V gene sequence: CDR1 ENHRY, CDR2 SYGVKD. Trimming cost V 0 bases and J 3 bases; bases outside gene matches: 2. CDR3 size: 15 residues. The CDR3 sequence: CAISESGQFGNTIYF. CDR3 DNA: TGTGCCATCAGTGAGTCGGGACAGTTTGGAAACACCATATATTTT.

The chain uses TRBV7-9 and TRBJ2-2, with D possibly matching TRBD1 (5 bases). Germline V gene lookup returns CDR1 SEHNR and CDR2 FQNEAQ (reference sequence). This CDR3 has 15 amino acids. Trimming cost V 8 bases and J 9 bases, with 22 bases left between them. The CDR3 DNA follows: TGTGCCAGCGAGACGCTGGGGCAGGTAAACAGGGAGCTGTTTTTT. As protein: CASETLGQVNRELFF.

This chain uses TRBV6-1 with TRBJ2-3; 10 positions agree with TRBD1. CDR1 is MNHNS and CDR2 is SASEGT in the germline V gene. The CDR3 is made up of 16 amino acids. After removal of 2 bases from V and 0 bases from J, the junction contained 2 bases not matched to a gene. The CDR3 spells CASSERDRGSTDTQYF. The CDR3 coding sequence is TGTGCCAGCAGTGAAAGGGACAGGGGAAGCACAGATACGCAGTATTTT.

The chain couples TRBV12-5 to TRBJ2-2; 10 bases agree with TRBD1. The CDR3 runs 16 residues. CDR1 LGHNT and CDR2 FRNRAP come from the germline V gene. V lost 6 bases to trimming and J lost 6 bases; unmatched junction nucleotides: 10. CDR3 in amino acids: CASGLPGQGIPGELFF. In DNA, the CDR3 is TGTGCTAGTGGCCTCCCGGGACAGGGGATCCCCGGGGAGCTGTTTTTT. The whole variable domain, filled in from reference TRBV12-5 and TRBJ2-2, reads DARVTQTPRHKVTEMGQEVTMRCQPILGHNTVFWYRQTMMQGLELLAYFRNRAPLDDSGMPKDRFSAEMPDATLATLKIQPSEPRDSAVYFCASGLPGQGIPGELFFGEGSRLTVL.

The table lists this clone with a count of one. The chain employs TRBV4-3 and TRBJ1-3; no firm D call. Germline V CDR1 and CDR2: LGHNA, YSLEER. Trimming removed 2 bases at V and 0 bases at J, with 8 bases between. The CDR3 consists of 15 residues. The CDR3 DNA follows: TGCGCCAGCAGCCAATTTAGAACCTCTGGAAACACCATATATTTT. This codes for CASSQFRTSGNTIYF.

This chain connects TRBV5-1 to TRBJ1-1, with TRBD1 matching 10 bases. Unmatched junction bases numbered 11, after V lost 5 bases and J lost 7 bases. Looked up from germline, CDR1 is SGHRS and CDR2 is YFSETQ. CDR3 size: 15 residues. The CDR3: CASSYGGQGISEAFF. The CDR3 bases are TGCGCCAGCAGTTACGGGGGACAGGGGATTAGTGAAGCTTTCTTT.

This clone was recorded a few times. The chain carries TRBV3-1 (or the pseudogene TRBV3-2) and TRBJ1-5; tentative D call: TRBD1 (5 bases). CDR1 and CDR2 (germline): LGHDT, YNNKEL (reference sequence). This CDR3 comprises 15 residues. V was pared by 0 bases and J by 6 bases, with 12 bases between. DNA for the CDR3: TGTGCCAGCAGCCAAGATCTCCCCGGGGGTCAGCCCCAGCATTTT. Its protein is CASSQDLPGGQPQHF.

This rearrangement joins TRBV7-8 to TRBJ1-3; D gene unclear. The germline V and J ends were trimmed by 5 bases and 3 bases, with 8 bases remaining between them. CDR1 is SGHVS and CDR2 is FQNEAQ in the germline V gene. The CDR3 has 13 residues. The DNA for the CDR3 is TGTGCCAGCAGCCCCGGTGGTGGAAACACCATATATTTT. This codes for CASSPGGGNTIYF.

V and J are TRBV4-1 and TRBJ2-5, with 8 nucleotides matching TRBD1. The CDR3 contains 17 residues. CDR1 MGHRA and CDR2 YSYEKL come from the germline V gene. The V gene end was trimmed by 2 bases and the J gene end by 5 bases; junction bases not matched to a gene: 13. The CDR3 bases are TGCGCCAGCAGCCAACCAAACCAGGGGGCGGATCAGGAGACCCAGTACTTC. Protein product: CASSQPNQGADQETQYF.

The chain carries TRBV7-9 and TRBJ2-4; TRBD2 matches 7 bases. Germline V gives CDR1 SEHNR, CDR2 FQNEAQ (reference sequence). The ends lost 7 bases at V and 1 base at J; junction bases unmatched: 19. The CDR3 extends over 19 amino acids. The CDR3 DNA is TGTGCCAGCAACCCCCTGGGGGAGGGGATCCATACGGCCAAAAACATTCAGTACTTC. Protein sequence: CASNPLGEGIHTAKNIQYF.

J is TRBJ1-5 and V is TRBV19; D unclear. This CDR3 is 11 amino acids long. Germline-derived CDR1 and CDR2 are LNHDA and SQIVND (reference sequence). The V gene lost 7 bases and the J gene lost 7 bases, with 8 bases spanning the gap. CDR3 sequence: CASNSEQPQHF. CDR3 DNA: TGTGCCAGTAATAGCGAGCAGCCCCAGCATTTT.